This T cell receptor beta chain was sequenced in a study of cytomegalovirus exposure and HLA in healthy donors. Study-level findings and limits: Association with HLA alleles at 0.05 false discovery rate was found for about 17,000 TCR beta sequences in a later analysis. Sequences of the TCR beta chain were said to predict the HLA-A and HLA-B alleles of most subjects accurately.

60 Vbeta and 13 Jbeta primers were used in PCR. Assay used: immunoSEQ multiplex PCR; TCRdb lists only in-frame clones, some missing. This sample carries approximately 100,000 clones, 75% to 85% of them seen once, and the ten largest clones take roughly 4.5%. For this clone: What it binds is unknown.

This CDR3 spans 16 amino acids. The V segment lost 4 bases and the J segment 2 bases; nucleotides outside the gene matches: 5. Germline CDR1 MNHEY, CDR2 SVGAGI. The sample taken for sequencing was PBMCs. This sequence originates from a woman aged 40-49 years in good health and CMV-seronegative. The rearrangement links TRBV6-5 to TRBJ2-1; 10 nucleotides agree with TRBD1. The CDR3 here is CASSFTTGGAYNEQFF. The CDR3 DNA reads TGTGCCAGCAGTTTCACGACAGGGGGCGCCTACAATGAGCAGTTCTTC.